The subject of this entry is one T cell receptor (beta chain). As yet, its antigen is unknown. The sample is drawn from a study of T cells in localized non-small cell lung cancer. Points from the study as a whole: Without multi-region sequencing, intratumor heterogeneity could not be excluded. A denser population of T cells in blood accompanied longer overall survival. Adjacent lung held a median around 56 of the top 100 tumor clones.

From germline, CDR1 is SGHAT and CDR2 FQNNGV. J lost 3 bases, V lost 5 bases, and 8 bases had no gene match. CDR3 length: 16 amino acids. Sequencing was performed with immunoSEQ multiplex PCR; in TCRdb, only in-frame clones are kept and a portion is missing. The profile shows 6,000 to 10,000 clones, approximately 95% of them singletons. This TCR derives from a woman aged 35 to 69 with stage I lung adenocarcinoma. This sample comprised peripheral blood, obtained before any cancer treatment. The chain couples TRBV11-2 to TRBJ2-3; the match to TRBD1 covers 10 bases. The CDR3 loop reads CASSPSGTGVTDTQYF. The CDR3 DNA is TGTGCCAGCAGCCCCTCCGGGACAGGGGTTACAGATACGCAGTATTTT.